The 16 T cell receptor beta chains listed next were all sequenced from one sample in a study of blood T cell repertoires in COVID-19 (dated by TCRdb to about 2020). Library preparation employed the immunoSEQ multiplex PCR assay. Entries here come from immuneACCESS through TCRdb and include only in-frame sequences with V and J called. Some clones fail to appear in such tables; in the studies checked, an unresolved V gene covers under half of the shortfall, and the cause of the remainder is unknown. Across this sample there are around 150,000 clones, with about 86% seen only once. The ten biggest clones cover nearly 8.5% of the sample. The material sequenced was peripheral blood. Receptors were obtained from a man in his 60s with acute or convalescent COVID-19.

The rearrangement uses TRBV21-1 and TRBJ2-7; TRBD2, as called in the table, went unchecked against the DNA. TRBV21-1 is annotated as a pseudogene. The CDR3 totals 16 residues. The CDR3 here is CASSKRHPGVSYEQYF. The CDR3 DNA reads TGTGCCAGCAGCAAAAGGCACCCCGGAGTAAGCTACGAGCAGTACTTC.

The rearrangement links TRBV18 to TRBJ1-1, with 10 bases identical to TRBD1. V gave up 4 bases and J gave up 1 base; unmatched junction bases: 6. There are 16 residues in the CDR3. Germline loops: CDR1 KGHSH, CDR2 LQKENI. This CDR3 is CASSRDRGAPNTEAFF. The CDR3 DNA is TGTGCCAGCTCACGGGACAGGGGCGCGCCGAACACTGAAGCTTTCTTT.

The genes are TRBV5-1 and TRBJ2-7, with 9 bases lining up with TRBD2. J was trimmed by 7 bases and V by 0 bases; bases with no gene match: 11. The CDR3 is 16 amino acids. Germline V lookup: CDR1 SGHRS, CDR2 YFSETQ. The CDR3 protein is CASSLDGLALRGEQYF. The CDR3 DNA is TGCGCCAGCAGCTTGGATGGACTAGCGCTACGAGGGGAGCAGTACTTC. Supplemented by reference TRBV5-1 and TRBJ2-7, the full variable domain reads KAGVTQTPRYLIKTRGQQVTLSCSPISGHRSVSWYQQTPGQGLQFLFEYFSETQRNKGNFPGRFSGRQFSNSRSEMNVSTLELGDSALYLCASSLDGLALRGEQYFGPGTRLTVT.

The chain couples TRBV11-3 to TRBJ2-1; TRBD2 might be the D (6 bases). With 1 base removed from V and 6 bases from J, the gap between germline ends came to 13 bases. CDR1 is SGHNT, CDR2 YENEEA, per germline. The CDR3 spans 15 residues. CDR3 coding DNA: TGTGCCAGCAGCTTAGGTTCGGGAGAGGCCAATGAGCAGTTCTTC. This encodes CASSLGSGEANEQFF.

The chain is built from TRBV12-3 or TRBV12-4 and TRBJ2-5; D not resolved. Trimming left V 5 bases short and J 1 base short, with 8 bases between. There are 13 residues in the CDR3. The CDR3 nucleotides are TGTGCCAGCAGTCTCCGCAGCCAAGAGACCCAGTACTTC. Protein sequence: CASSLRSQETQYF.

The CDR3 protein is CASSATGLSTDTQYF. CDR3 DNA: TGTGCCAGCAGCGCAACAGGGTTAAGCACAGATACGCAGTATTTT. This chain connects TRBV9 to TRBJ2-3; D is perhaps TRBD1 (6 bases). This CDR3 is built from 15 residues. Trimming pared 3 bases from V and 0 bases from J, leaving 11 bases between. The germline V gene has CDR1 SGDLS and CDR2 YYNGEE.

In its sample, this clone was seen a few times. The V and J genes are TRBV18 and TRBJ2-1; 10 bases line up with TRBD2. The germline V gene has CDR1 KGHSH and CDR2 LQKENI. The CDR3 loop spans 16 amino acids. The V and J ends lost 0 bases and 9 bases, in that order; junction bases with no gene match: 8. The CDR3 coding sequence is TGTGCCAGCTCACCACCGGGTAGCGGGAGGAGGGTTGAGCAGTTCTTC. Protein: CASSPPGSGRRVEQFF. The full variable domain, in which reference TRBV18 and TRBJ2-1 provide the parts outside the CDR3, is NAGVMQNPRHLVRRRGQEARLRCSPMKGHSHVYWYRQLPEEGLKFMVYLQKENIIDESGMPKERFSAEFPKEGPSILRIQQVVRGDSAAYFCASSPPGSGRRVEQFFGPGTRLTVL.

The J gene is TRBJ1-4, the V gene TRBV7-8; D is uncertain. Trimming removed 0 bases at V and 7 bases at J, with 12 bases between. Germline CDR1 and CDR2: SGHVS and FQNEAQ. The CDR3 is made up of 15 amino acids. CDR3 in amino acids: CASSLAETWSEKLFF. CDR3 DNA: TGTGCCAGCAGCTTAGCAGAGACCTGGAGTGAAAAACTGTTTTTT.

The rearrangement uses TRBV19 and TRBJ1-2, with 8 nucleotides matching TRBD1. The CDR3 loop spans 16 amino acids. Germline CDR1 and CDR2: LNHDA and SQIVND (reference sequence). The V gene end was trimmed by 3 bases and the J gene end by 4 bases; junction bases not matched to a gene: 10. CDR3 nucleotides: TGTGCCAGTAGTATTCCAGGAAGGGACAGGCCCTATGGCTACACCTTC. Its protein product is CASSIPGRDRPYGYTF.

The chain joins TRBV4-1 to TRBJ1-2, with 9 bases that match TRBD1. This CDR3 comprises 16 residues. The V gene end was trimmed by 6 bases and the J gene end by 5 bases; junction bases not matched to a gene: 13. Germline-derived CDR1 and CDR2 are MGHRA and YSYEKL. The CDR3 loop reads CASRLGEGTGSYGYTF. The CDR3 bases are TGCGCCAGCAGACTGGGAGAAGGGACAGGGAGTTATGGCTACACCTTC.

The chain couples TRBV28 to TRBJ1-3; TRBD1 might be the D (5 bases). CDR3 length equals 14 residues. Germline CDR1 is MDHEN and CDR2 is SYDVKM. Trimming shortened V by 4 bases and J by 2 bases, and 9 bases separated the two germline ends. This CDR3 reads CASSSRATGNTIYF. CDR3 bases: TGTGCCAGCAGTTCCAGGGCCACTGGAAACACCATATATTTT.

This clone is a singleton in its sample. The chain combines TRBV5-4 with TRBJ1-1; 7 bases map to TRBD1. The V segment lost 0 bases and the J segment 5 bases; nucleotides outside the gene matches: 4. CDR3 size: 14 residues. From germline, CDR1 is SGHNT and CDR2 YYREEE (reference sequence). The CDR3 nucleotides are TGTGCCAGCAGCTTGGAGGGGGCGCGTACTGAAGCTTTCTTT. Residues: CASSLEGARTEAFF.

The rearrangement joins TRBV4-1 to TRBJ2-1; TRBD1 is a possible D gene (7 bases). CDR3 length: 16 residues. CDR1 is MGHRA and CDR2 is YSYEKL in the germline V gene. V was pared by 3 bases and J by 4 bases, with 16 bases between. CDR3 amino acids: CASSQGQRVFYNEQFF. The CDR3 nucleotides are TGCGCCAGCAGCCAGGGACAGCGGGTTTTTTACAATGAGCAGTTCTTC.

The CDR3, as DNA: TGCGCCAGCAGCTTATTACAGGGGGCTCGCGCTGAAGCTTTCTTT. Translating it yields CASSLLQGARAEAFF. V is TRBV5-1 and J is TRBJ1-1; TRBD1 aligns across 9 bases. Germline CDR1 and CDR2: SGHRS and YFSETQ. After removal of 2 bases from V and 6 bases from J, the junction contained 8 bases not matched to a gene. The CDR3 is 15 amino acids.

This sequence joins TRBV7-9 and TRBJ1-1; D gene unclear. V dropped 0 bases and J dropped 5 bases, with 7 bases sitting between them. CDR3 length: 13 amino acids. Germline V CDR1 and CDR2: SEHNR, FQNEAQ (reference sequence). CDR3 DNA sequence: TGTGCCAGCAGCTTAGCATCGGGAACTGAAGCTTTCTTT. As protein: CASSLASGTEAFF.

This chain connects TRBV5-4 to TRBJ2-1; D is possibly TRBD2 (6 bases). Trimming took 0 bases from V and 2 from J, leaving 15 bases between them. CDR1 is SGHNT and CDR2 is YYREEE in the germline V gene (reference sequence). CDR3 length: 17 residues. In nucleotides, the CDR3 is TGTGCCAGCAGCTTGGGGGGTAGCGGAACAGCCTACAATGAGCAGTTCTTC. Protein product: CASSLGGSGTAYNEQFF.